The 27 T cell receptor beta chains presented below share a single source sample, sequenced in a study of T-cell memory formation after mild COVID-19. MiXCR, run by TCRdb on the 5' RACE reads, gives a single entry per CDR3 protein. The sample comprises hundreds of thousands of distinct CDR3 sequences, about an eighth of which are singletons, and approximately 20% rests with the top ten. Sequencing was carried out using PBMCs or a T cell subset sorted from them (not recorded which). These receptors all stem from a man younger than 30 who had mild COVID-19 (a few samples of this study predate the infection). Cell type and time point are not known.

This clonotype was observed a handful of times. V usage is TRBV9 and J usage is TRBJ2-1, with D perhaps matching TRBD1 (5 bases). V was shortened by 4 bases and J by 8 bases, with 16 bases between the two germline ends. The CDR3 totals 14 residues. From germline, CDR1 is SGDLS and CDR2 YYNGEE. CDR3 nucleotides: TGTGCCAGCAGCCCCCCGCAGGGCTCCCATGAGCAGTTCTTC. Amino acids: CASSPPQGSHEQFF.

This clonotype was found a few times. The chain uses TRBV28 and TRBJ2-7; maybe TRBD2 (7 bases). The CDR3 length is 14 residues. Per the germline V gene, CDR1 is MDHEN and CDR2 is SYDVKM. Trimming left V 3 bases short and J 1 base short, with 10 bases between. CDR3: CASSLGGRSYEQYV. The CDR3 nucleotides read TGTGCCAGCAGTTTGGGGGGGCGTTCCTACGAGCAGTACGTC.

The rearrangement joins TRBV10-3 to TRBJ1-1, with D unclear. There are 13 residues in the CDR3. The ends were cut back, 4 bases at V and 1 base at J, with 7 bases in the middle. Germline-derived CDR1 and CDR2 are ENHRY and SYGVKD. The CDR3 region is CAISASTNTEAFF. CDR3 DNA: TGTGCCATCAGTGCCTCAACGAACACTGAAGCTTTCTTT.

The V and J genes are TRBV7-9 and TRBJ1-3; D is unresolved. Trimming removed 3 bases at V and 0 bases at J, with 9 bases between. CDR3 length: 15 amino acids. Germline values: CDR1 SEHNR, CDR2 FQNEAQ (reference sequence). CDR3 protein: CASSFEFISGNTIYF. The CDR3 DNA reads TGTGCCAGCAGCTTTGAGTTTATCTCTGGAAACACCATATATTTT.

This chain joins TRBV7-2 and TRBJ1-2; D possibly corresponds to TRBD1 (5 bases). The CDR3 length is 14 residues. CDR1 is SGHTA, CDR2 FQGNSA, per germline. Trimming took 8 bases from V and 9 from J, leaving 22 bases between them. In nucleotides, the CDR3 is TGTGCCAGCGGCACCGGGGCAGGCGAAGTCCGCTACACCTTC. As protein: CASGTGAGEVRYTF.

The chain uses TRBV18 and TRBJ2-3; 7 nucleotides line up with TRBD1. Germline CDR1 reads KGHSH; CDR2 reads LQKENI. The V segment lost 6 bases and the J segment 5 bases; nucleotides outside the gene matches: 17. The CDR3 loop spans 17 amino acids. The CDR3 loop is CASSFRADRYLEDTQYF. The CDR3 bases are TGTGCCAGCTCGTTCCGGGCGGACAGGTATCTTGAAGATACGCAGTATTTT. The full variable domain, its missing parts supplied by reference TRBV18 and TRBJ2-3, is NAGVMQNPRHLVRRRGQEARLRCSPMKGHSHVYWYRQLPEEGLKFMVYLQKENIIDESGMPKERFSAEFPKEGPSILRIQQVVRGDSAAYFCASSFRADRYLEDTQYFGPGTRLTVL.

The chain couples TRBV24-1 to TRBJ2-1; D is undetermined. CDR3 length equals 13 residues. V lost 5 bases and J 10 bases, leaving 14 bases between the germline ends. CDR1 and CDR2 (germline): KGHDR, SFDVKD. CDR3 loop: CATSASVLQEQFF. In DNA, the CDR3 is TGTGCCACCAGTGCTTCCGTACTTCAAGAGCAGTTCTTC.

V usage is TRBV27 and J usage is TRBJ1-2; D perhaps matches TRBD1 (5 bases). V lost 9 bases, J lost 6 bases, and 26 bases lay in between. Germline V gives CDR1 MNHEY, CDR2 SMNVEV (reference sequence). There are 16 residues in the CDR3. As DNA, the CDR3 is TGTGCCAGTCGTGATATTCCGGACAAAACGGGGAATGGCTACACCTTC. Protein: CASRDIPDKTGNGYTF.

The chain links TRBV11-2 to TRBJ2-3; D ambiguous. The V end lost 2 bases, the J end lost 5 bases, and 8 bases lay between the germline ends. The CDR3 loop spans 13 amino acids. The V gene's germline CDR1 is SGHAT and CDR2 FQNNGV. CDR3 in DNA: TGTGCCAGCAGCTTAAGGCCCATAGATACGCAGTATTTT. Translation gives CASSLRPIDTQYF.

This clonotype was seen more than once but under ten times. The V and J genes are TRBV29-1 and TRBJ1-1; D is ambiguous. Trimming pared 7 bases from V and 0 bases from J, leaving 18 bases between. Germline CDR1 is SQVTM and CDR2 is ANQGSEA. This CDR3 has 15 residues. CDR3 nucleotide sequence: TGCAGCGCACGGAGGCAGCTACTCATGAACACTGAAGCTTTCTTT. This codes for CSARRQLLMNTEAFF.

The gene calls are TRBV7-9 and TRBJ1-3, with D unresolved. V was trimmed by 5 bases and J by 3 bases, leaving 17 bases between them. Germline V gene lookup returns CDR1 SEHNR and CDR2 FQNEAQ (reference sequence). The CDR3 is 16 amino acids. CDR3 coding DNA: TGTGCCAGCAGCGAAACCCTTGAGGTTGATGGAAACACCATATATTTT. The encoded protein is CASSETLEVDGNTIYF.

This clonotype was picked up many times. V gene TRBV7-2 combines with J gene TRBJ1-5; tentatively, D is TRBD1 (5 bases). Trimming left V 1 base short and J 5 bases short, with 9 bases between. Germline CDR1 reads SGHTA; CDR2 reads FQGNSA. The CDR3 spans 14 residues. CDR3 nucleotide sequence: TGTGCCAGCAGCTTAGATTCGGGGGATCAGCCCCAGCATTTT. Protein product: CASSLDSGDQPQHF.

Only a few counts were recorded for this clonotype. CDR3 residues: CASSLGLELAKNIQYF. The CDR3 DNA is TGTGCCAGCAGTTTGGGACTAGAGCTAGCCAAAAACATTCAGTACTTC. V gene TRBV28 combines with J gene TRBJ2-4; the match to TRBD2 covers 8 bases. Per the germline V gene, CDR1 is MDHEN and CDR2 is SYDVKM. V was pared by 3 bases and J by 0 bases, with 4 bases of the junction left unmatched. This CDR3 is 16 amino acids long.

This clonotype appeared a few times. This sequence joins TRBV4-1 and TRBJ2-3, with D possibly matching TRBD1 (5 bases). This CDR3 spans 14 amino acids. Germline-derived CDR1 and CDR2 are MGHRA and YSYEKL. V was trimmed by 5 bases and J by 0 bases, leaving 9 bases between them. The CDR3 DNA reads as TGCGCCAGCAGCGCTCCAGGGAGCACAGATACGCAGTATTTT. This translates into CASSAPGSTDTQYF.

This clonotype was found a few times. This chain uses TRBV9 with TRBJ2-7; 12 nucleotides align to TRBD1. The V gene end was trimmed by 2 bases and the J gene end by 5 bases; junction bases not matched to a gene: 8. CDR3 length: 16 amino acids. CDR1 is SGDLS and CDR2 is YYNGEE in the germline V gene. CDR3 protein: CASSVSTGTGGHEQYF. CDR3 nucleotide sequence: TGTGCCAGCAGCGTCTCCACCGGGACAGGGGGCCACGAGCAGTACTTC.

For the CDR3, the DNA is TGTGCCAGCAGCCCGGGAGGCTCTGAAGCTTTCTTT. This gives the protein CASSPGGSEAFF. The J gene is TRBJ1-1, the V gene TRBV5-5; D gene uncertain. Germline loops: CDR1 SGHKS, CDR2 YYEKEE (reference sequence). V dropped 4 bases and J dropped 6 bases, with 10 bases sitting between them. The CDR3 length is 12 residues.

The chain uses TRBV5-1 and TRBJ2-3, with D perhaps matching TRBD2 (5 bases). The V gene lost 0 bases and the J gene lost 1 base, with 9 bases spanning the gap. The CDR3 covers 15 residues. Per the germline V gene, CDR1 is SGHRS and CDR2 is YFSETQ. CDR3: CASSLAYGGTDTQYF. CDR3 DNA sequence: TGCGCCAGCAGCTTGGCCTACGGGGGCACAGATACGCAGTATTTT.

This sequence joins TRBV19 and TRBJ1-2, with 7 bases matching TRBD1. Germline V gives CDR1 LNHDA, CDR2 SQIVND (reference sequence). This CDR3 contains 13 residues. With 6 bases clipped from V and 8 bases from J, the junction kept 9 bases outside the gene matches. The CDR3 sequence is CASSTPRGNGYTF. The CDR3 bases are TGTGCCAGTAGCACACCCAGGGGGAACGGCTACACCTTC.

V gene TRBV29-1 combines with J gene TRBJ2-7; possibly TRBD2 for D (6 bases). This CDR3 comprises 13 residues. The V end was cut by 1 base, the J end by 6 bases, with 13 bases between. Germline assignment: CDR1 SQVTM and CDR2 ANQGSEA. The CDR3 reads CSVEGGVAGEQYV. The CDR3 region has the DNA TGCAGCGTTGAAGGGGGGGTCGCGGGCGAGCAGTACGTC.

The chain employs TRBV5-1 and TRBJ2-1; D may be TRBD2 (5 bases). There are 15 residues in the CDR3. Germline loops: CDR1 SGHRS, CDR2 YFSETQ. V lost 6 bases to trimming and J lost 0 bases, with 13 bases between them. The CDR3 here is CASIFSVSSYNEQFF. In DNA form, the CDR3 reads TGCGCCAGCATCTTTAGCGTGAGCTCCTACAATGAGCAGTTCTTC.

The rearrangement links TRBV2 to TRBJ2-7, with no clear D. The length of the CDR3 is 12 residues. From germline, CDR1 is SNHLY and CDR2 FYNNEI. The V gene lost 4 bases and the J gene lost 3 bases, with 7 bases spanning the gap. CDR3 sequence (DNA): TGTGCCAGCAGTGTCCGGAGCTACGAGCAGTACGTC. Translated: CASSVRSYEQYV.

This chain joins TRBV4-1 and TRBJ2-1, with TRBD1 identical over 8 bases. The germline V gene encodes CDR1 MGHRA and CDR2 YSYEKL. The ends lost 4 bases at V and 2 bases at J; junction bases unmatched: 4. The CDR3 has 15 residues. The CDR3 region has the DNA TGCGCCAGCAGCCCAGCAGGGGGCCCCTACAATGAGCAGTTCTTC. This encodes CASSPAGGPYNEQFF.

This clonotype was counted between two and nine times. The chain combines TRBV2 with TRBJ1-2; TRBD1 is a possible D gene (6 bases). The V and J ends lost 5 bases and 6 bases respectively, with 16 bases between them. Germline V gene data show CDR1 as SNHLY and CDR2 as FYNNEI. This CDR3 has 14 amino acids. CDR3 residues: CASSNPGDEDGYTF. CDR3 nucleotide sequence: TGTGCCAGCAGTAACCCAGGGGATGAAGATGGCTACACCTTC.

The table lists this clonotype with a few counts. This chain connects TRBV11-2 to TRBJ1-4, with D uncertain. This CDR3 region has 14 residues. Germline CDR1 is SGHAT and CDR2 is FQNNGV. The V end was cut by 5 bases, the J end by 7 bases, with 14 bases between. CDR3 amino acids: CASSAQWVGEKLFF. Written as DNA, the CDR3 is TGTGCCAGCAGCGCACAGTGGGTTGGTGAAAAACTGTTTTTT.

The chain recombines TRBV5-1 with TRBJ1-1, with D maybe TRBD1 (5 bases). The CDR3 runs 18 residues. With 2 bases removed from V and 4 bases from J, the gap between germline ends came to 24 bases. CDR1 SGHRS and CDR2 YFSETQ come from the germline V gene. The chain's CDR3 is CASSFFVGGTNGGTEAFF. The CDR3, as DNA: TGCGCCAGCAGCTTCTTTGTTGGGGGTACAAATGGGGGCACTGAAGCTTTCTTT.

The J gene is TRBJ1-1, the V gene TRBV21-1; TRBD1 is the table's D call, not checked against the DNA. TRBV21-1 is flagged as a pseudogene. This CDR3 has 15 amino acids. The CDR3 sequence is CASSKAGGDGTEAFF. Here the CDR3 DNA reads TGTGCCAGCAGCAAAGCAGGGGGGGATGGCACTGAAGCTTTCTTT.

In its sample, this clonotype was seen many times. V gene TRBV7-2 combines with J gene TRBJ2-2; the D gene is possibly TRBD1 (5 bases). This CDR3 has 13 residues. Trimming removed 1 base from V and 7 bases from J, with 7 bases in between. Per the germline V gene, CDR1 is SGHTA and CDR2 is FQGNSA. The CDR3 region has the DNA TGTGCCAGCAGCTTAGTGGGGCTCGGGGAGCTGTTTTTT. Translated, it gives CASSLVGLGELFF.